The T cell receptor (beta chain) described here comes from a study of shared clonotypes between healthy human individuals. General study points: Naive subsets tended to show greater estimated richness than memory subsets. Rarefaction indicated that sorted-subset sequencing remained incomplete although depth was large.

Investigators divided CD4+ cells into CD45RA+ naive and CD45RA-negative memory subsets. As concerns this clone: The antigen remains unidentified.

Execution of the assay was at deep level. The protocol was immunoSEQ multiplex PCR, while the TCRdb copy is restricted to in-frame clones and leaves out a portion. The table has more than 550,000 clones, approximately 72% seen once. CDR1 and CDR2 (germline): SEHNR, FQNEAQ (reference sequence). The CDR3 totals 16 residues. Trimming cost V 1 base and J 7 bases; bases outside gene matches: 7. This receptor was identified in a woman under 40 in good health. This chain joins TRBV7-9 and TRBJ2-2, with 9 nucleotides matching TRBD2. Sample: memory CD4+ T cells sorted from blood. Subset described: CD45RA-negative fraction. The CDR3 spells CASSLGLAGTDGELFF. In DNA, the CDR3 is TGTGCCAGCAGCTTAGGGCTAGCGGGAACCGACGGGGAGCTGTTTTTT.